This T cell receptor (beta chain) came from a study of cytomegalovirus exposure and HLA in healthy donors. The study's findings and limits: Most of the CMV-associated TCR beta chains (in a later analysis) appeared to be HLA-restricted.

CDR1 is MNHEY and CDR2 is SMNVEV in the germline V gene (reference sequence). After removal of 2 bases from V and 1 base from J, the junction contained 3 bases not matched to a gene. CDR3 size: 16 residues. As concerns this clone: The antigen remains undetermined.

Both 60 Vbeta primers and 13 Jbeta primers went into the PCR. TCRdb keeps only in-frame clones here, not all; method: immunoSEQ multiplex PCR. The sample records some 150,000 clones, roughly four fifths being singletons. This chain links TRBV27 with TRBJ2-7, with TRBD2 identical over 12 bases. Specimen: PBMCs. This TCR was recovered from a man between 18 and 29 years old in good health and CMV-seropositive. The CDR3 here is CASSLGGTSGSYEQYF. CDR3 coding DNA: TGTGCCAGCAGTTTAGGGGGGACTAGCGGGTCCTACGAGCAGTACTTC.